This T cell receptor beta chain was obtained from a study of cytomegalovirus exposure and HLA in healthy donors. Study overall: Most donors, around 81% of some 400 genotyped, fell in the Caucasian-associated ancestry cluster.

General study points: Later analysis placed DRB1 highest and HLA-C lowest in TCR association rates, which differed by HLA locus. Investigators reported 150 to 200 TCR beta chains as tied to cytomegalovirus. It is likely that the observed cluster of highly shared sequence variants was a sequencing artifact.

Germline assignment: CDR1 MRHNA and CDR2 SNTAGT. The CDR3 runs to 14 residues. V lost 3 bases to trimming and J lost 8 bases, with 13 bases between them. Regarding this clone: Its antigen remains unknown.

Researchers ran the PCR with 60 Vbeta and 13 Jbeta primers. Measured with immunoSEQ multiplex PCR; TCRdb has only the in-frame clones, and not every one. The sample gives fewer than 140,000 clones, roughly 80% of which show up once; around 3.4% is in the top ten. The TCR comes from a man aged 60 to 69 in good health and CMV-seronegative. The V gene is TRBV6-4, the J gene TRBJ2-2; TRBD1 might be the D (5 bases). The sample consisted of PBMCs. The CDR3 nucleotides read TGTGCCAGCAGTGAAGGTACAGGCACAGGGGAGCTGTTTTTT. This codes for CASSEGTGTGELFF.